This T cell receptor (beta chain) was recorded in a study of OX40 agonist ivuxolimab in advanced cancers. Across the study: In this trial design, patients received ivuxolimab intravenously at 0.01 to 10 mg/kg every 2 weeks.

Patients with a history of autoimmune disease or on systemic immunosuppression were excluded. Using immunoSEQ multiplex PCR, the repertoire was profiled, and TCRdb retains in-frame clones only, with some absent. Here the sample spans over 70,000 clones, approximately 90% being singletons. This CDR3 region has 14 residues. In germline, CDR1 is SGHAT, CDR2 FQNNGV. Unmatched junction bases numbered 2, after V lost 3 bases and J lost 2 bases. The V gene is TRBV11-2, the J gene TRBJ2-5, with TRBD2 identical over 8 bases. The receptor was derived from an adult with an advanced solid tumor such as melanoma, head and neck, liver or kidney cancer. The specimen was CD4+ or CD8+ T cells sorted from blood, collected in a trial of the OX40 agonist ivuxolimab. CDR3 region: CASSLGTSQETQYF. Here the CDR3 DNA reads TGTGCCAGCAGCTTGGGGACTAGTCAAGAGACCCAGTACTTC. Based on the CDR3 plus reference TRBV11-2 and TRBJ2-5, the full variable domain is EAGVAQSPRYKIIEKRQSVAFWCNPISGHATLYWYQQILGQGPKLLIQFQNNGVVDDSQLPKDRFSAERLKGVDSTLKIQPAKLEDSAVYLCASSLGTSQETQYFGPGTRLLVL.